The source of this TCR beta chain is a study of OX40 agonist ivuxolimab in advanced cancers. In regard to this clone: Its antigen is currently unknown.

The CDR3 is 16 amino acids. The germline V gene has CDR1 MGHRA and CDR2 YSYEKL. V was clipped by 0 bases and J by 4 bases; unmatched bases: 3. Peripheral blood came from all dose cohorts at three timepoints. Broader study findings: Among the lowest peripheral clonal expansion occurred in 0.1-3.0 mg/kg partial responders. Nonresponders included some who also had low normalized T-cell clonal expansion.

Libraries were prepared by immunoSEQ multiplex PCR; TCRdb keeps only in-frame clonotypes and omits some of them. Of about 76,000 clones listed, 85% are singletons. The sample consisted of CD4+ or CD8+ T cells sorted from blood, taken in a trial of the OX40 agonist ivuxolimab. The chain recombines TRBV4-1 with TRBJ2-1; 10 bases map to TRBD2. The source of this sequence is an adult with an advanced solid tumor such as melanoma, head and neck, liver or kidney cancer. The CDR3: CASSQEALAGYNEQFF. Here the CDR3 DNA reads TGCGCCAGCAGCCAAGAGGCACTAGCGGGGTACAATGAGCAGTTCTTC.